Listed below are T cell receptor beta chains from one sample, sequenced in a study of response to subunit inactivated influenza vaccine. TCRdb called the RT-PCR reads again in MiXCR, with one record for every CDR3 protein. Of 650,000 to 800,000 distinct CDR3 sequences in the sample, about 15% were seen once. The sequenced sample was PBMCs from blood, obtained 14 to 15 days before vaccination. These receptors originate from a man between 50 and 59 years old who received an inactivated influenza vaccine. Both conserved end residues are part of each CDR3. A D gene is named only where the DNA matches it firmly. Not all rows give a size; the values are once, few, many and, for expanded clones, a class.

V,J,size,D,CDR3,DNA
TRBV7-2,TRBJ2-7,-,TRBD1,CASTFRGRYEQYF,TGTGCCAGCACCTTCAGGGGGCGCTACGAGCAGTACTTC
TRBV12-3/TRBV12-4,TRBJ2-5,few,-,CASRPGSSASQYF,TGTGCCAGCAGACCCGGCTCTTCGGCGTCCCAGTACTTC
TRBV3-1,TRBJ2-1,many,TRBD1,CASSQPGQGNEQFF,TGTGCCAGCAGTCAACCGGGACAGGGGAATGAGCAGTTCTTC
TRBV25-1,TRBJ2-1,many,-,CASSDAIGEQFF,TGTGCCAGCAGTGATGCGATCGGTGAGCAGTTCTTC
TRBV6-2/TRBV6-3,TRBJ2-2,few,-,CASSYAARGSSGELFF,TGTGCCAGCAGTTACGCGGCCAGGGGATCGAGCGGGGAGCTGTTTTTT
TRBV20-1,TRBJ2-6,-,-,CSASPVGANVLTF,TGCAGTGCTAGTCCAGTTGGGGCCAACGTCCTGACTTTC
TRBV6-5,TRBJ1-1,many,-,CASSYDQANTEAFF,TGTGCCAGCAGTTACGACCAGGCGAACACTGAAGCTTTCTTT
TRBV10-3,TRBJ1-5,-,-,CAISETGQPQHF,TGTGCCATCAGTGAGACGGGACAGCCCCAGCATTTT
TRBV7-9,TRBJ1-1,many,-,CASSNLGGEAFF,TGTGCCAGCAGCAACCTTGGGGGAGAAGCTTTCTTT
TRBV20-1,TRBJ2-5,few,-,CSALGRQETQYF,TGCAGTGCTTTAGGACGGCAAGAGACCCAGTACTTC
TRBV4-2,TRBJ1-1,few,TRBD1,CASSQDLAYWTGGERAFF,TGTGCCAGCAGCCAAGACCTCGCCTATTGGACAGGGGGCGAAAGGGCTTTCTTT
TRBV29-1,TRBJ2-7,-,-,CSVGFGGPYEQYF,TGCAGCGTTGGTTTCGGAGGACCCTACGAGCAGTACTTC
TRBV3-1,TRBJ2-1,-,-,CASSQDFGGRYNEQFF,TGTGCCAGCAGCCAAGATTTTGGGGGGCGGTACAATGAGCAGTTCTTC
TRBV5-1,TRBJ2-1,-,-,CASSPLTGEGNEQFF,TGCGCCAGCAGCCCGCTGACAGGGGAGGGTAATGAGCAGTTCTTC
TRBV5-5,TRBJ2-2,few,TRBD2,CASSLGGGRTGELFF,TGTGCCAGCAGCTTGGGCGGGGGGCGCACCGGGGAGCTGTTTTTT
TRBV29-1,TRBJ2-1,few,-,CSVLEHGNEQFF,TGCAGCGTCCTCGAACACGGCAATGAGCAGTTCTTC
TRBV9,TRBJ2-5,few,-,CASSPRDFQETQYF,TGTGCCAGCAGCCCTCGGGACTTCCAAGAGACCCAGTACTTC
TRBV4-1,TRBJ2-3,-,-,CASSQDSRPTDTQYF,TGCGCCAGCAGCCAAGATTCCAGGCCGACAGATACGCAGTATTTT
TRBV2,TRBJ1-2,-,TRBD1,CASRTGVYYGYTF,TGTGCCAGTAGGACAGGGGTTTACTATGGCTACACCTTC
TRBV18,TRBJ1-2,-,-,CASSPQTGTYGYTF,TGTGCCAGCTCACCACAGACCGGGACCTATGGCTACACCTTC
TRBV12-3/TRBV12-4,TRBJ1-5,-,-,CARHPPSGQHDVRPQHF,TGTGCCAGGCACCCTCCGTCTGGACAGCACGACGTCCGGCCCCAGCATTTT
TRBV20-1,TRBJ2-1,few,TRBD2,CSATEWEGYNEQFF,TGCAGTGCTACCGAGTGGGAGGGGTACAATGAGCAGTTCTTC
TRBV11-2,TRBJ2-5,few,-,CASSPGSNLGTQYF,TGTGCCAGCAGTCCCGGGAGCAACCTTGGGACCCAGTACTTC
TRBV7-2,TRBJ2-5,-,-,CASSPSGGRVETQYF,TGTGCCAGCAGCCCGAGTGGGGGCAGGGTCGAGACCCAGTACTTC
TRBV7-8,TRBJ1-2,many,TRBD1,CASSVRDRLYGYTF,TGTGCCAGCAGCGTCCGGGACAGGCTCTATGGCTACACCTTC
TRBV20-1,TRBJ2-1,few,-,CSAGDGRTIYNEQFF,TGCAGTGCAGGAGACGGGCGGACTATTTACAATGAGCAGTTCTTC
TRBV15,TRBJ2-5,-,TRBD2,CATSRDRLAGHETQYF,TGTGCCACCAGCAGAGATCGACTAGCGGGGCACGAGACCCAGTACTTC
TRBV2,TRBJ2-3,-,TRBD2,CASKRDYNTDTQYF,TGTGCCAGCAAAAGGGACTACAACACAGATACGCAGTATTTT
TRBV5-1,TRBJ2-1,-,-,CASSSGTLSYNEQFF,TGCGCCAGCAGCTCAGGGACTTTGTCCTACAATGAGCAGTTCTTC
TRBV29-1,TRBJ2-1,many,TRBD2,CSVEELAGLYNEQFF,TGCAGCGTTGAAGAACTAGCGGGACTTTACAATGAGCAGTTCTTC
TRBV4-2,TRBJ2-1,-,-,CASSGLAHYNEQFF,TGTGCCAGCTCTGGGCTAGCCCACTACAATGAGCAGTTCTTC
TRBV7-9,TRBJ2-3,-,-,CASSRLRDLKSTDTQYF,TGTGCCAGCAGCCGTCTCCGGGACTTAAAAAGCACAGATACGCAGTATTTT
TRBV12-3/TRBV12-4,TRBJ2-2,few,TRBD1,CASSPDRGLFF,TGTGCCAGCAGCCCGGACAGGGGGCTGTTTTTT
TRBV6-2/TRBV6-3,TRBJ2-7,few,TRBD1,CASSRQGTTGEQYF,TGTGCCAGCAGTCGACAGGGGACCACAGGCGAGCAGTACTTC
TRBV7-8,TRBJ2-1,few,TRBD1,CASSRVPGQGHEQFF,TGTGCCAGCAGCCGGGTCCCGGGACAGGGGCATGAGCAGTTCTTC
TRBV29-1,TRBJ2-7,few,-,CSVRASSYEQYF,TGCAGCGTTCGCGCCAGCTCCTACGAGCAGTACTTC
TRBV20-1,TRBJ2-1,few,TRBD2,CSAREASGRLDEQFF,TGCAGTGCTAGAGAGGCTAGCGGGAGACTCGATGAGCAGTTCTTC
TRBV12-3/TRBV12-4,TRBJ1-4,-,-,CASTIGPFNEKLFF,TGTGCCAGCACTATAGGGCCTTTTAATGAAAAACTGTTTTTT
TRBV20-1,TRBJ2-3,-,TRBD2,CSARLFVRPGTSGAPFTDTQYF,TGCAGTGCTAGGTTGTTTGTGCGACCTGGGACTAGCGGGGCACCTTTCACAGATACGCAGTATTTT
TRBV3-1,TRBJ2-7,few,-,CASSHGAAGYEQYF,TGTGCCAGCAGCCATGGGGCGGCGGGCTACGAGCAGTACTTC
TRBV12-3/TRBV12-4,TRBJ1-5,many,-,CASSLEGSGLGNQPQHF,TGTGCCAGCAGTTTAGAGGGGTCAGGGCTCGGCAATCAGCCCCAGCATTTT
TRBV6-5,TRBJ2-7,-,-,CASSYSSRGPTYEQYF,TGTGCCAGCAGTTACTCCAGTCGGGGACCCACCTACGAGCAGTACTTC
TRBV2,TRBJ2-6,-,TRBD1,CASSGGQEFAGANVLTF,TGTGCCAGCAGTGGCGGACAGGAGTTTGCGGGGGCCAACGTCCTGACTTTC
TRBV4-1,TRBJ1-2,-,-,CASSQVGGVGYTF,TGCGCCAGCAGCCAAGTGGGTGGGGTGGGCTACACCTTC
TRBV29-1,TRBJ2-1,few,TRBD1,CSVETGGGNEQFF,TGCAGCGTTGAGACAGGGGGAGGGAATGAGCAGTTCTTC
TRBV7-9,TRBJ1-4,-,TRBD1,CASSLTGGEATNEKLFF,TGTGCCAGCAGCTTAACAGGGGGAGAGGCAACTAATGAAAAACTGTTTTTT
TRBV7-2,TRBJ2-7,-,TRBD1,CASSFTGQGYEQYF,TGTGCCAGCAGCTTCACGGGACAGGGGTACGAGCAGTACTTC
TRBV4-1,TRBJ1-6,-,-,CASSHGGVSSYNSPLHF,TGCGCCAGCAGCCATGGCGGGGTGAGCTCCTATAATTCACCCCTCCACTTT
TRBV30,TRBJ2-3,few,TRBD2,CAWSVPAGGRTDTQYF,TGTGCCTGGAGTGTACCAGCGGGGGGGCGCACAGATACGCAGTATTTT
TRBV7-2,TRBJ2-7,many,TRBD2,CASSEGLAGYEQYF,TGTGCCAGCAGTGAGGGACTAGCGGGTTACGAGCAGTACTTC
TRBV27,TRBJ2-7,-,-,CASSLKGFTYEQYF,TGTGCCAGCAGTTTAAAGGGGTTCACCTACGAGCAGTACTTC
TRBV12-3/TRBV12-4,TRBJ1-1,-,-,CASRSGQNTEAFF,TGTGCCAGCAGATCGGGACAGAACACTGAAGCTTTCTTT
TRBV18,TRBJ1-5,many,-,CASSPDAAGNQPQHF,TGTGCCAGCTCACCAGACGCCGCTGGCAATCAGCCCCAGCATTTT
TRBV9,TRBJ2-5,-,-,CASSDSGSGEETQYF,TGTGCCAGCAGCGATTCAGGGTCGGGGGAAGAGACCCAGTACTTC
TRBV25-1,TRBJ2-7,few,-,CASSERRGPIYEQYF,TGTGCCAGCAGTGAACGGAGGGGCCCCATCTACGAGCAGTACTTC
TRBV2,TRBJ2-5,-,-,CASSEVKIQETQYF,TGTGCCAGCAGTGAAGTGAAGATTCAAGAGACCCAGTACTTC
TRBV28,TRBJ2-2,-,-,CASSLPRQGTRNTGELFF,TGTGCCAGCAGTCTTCCCCGACAGGGGACTAGGAACACCGGGGAGCTGTTTTTT
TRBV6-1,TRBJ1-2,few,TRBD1,CASGTDRAYGYTF,TGTGCCAGCGGGACGGACAGGGCGTATGGCTACACCTTC
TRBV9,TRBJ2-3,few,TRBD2,CASSVLREPDTQYF,TGTGCCAGCAGCGTATTGCGGGAGCCAGATACGCAGTATTTT